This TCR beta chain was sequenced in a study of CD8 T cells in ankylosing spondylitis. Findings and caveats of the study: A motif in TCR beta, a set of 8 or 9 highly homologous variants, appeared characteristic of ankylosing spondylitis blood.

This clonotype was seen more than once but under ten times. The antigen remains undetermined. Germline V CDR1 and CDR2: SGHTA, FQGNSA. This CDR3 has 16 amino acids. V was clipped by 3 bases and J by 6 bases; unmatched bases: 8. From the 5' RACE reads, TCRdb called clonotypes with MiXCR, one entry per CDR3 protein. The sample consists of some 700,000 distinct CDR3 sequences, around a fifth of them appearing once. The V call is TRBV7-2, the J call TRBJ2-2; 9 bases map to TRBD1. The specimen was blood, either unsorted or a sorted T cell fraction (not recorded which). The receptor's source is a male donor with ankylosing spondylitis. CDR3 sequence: CASSFTGTGKAGELFF. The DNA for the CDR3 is TGTGCCAGCAGCTTTACCGGGACAGGGAAGGCCGGGGAGCTGTTTTTT.